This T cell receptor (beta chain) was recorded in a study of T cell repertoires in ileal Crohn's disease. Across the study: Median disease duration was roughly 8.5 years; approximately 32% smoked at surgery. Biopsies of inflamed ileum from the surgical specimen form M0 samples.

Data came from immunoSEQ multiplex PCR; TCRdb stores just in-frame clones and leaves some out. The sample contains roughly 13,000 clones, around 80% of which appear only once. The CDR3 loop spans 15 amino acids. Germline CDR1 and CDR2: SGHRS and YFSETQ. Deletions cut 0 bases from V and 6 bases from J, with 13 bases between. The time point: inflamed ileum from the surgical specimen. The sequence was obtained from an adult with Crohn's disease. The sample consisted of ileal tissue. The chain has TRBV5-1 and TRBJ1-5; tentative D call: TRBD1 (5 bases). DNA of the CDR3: TGCGCCAGCAGCTTGGAAGGGGCGCGGGGTCAGCCCCAGCATTTT. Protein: CASSLEGARGQPQHF. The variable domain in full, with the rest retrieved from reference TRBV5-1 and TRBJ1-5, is KAGVTQTPRYLIKTRGQQVTLSCSPISGHRSVSWYQQTPGQGLQFLFEYFSETQRNKGNFPGRFSGRQFSNSRSEMNVSTLELGDSALYLCASSLEGARGQPQHFGDGTRLSIL.